This T cell receptor beta chain was sequenced in a study of blood T cells in healthy people across ages. Points from the study as a whole: Using unsorted PBMCs precluded a conclusive naive versus antigen-experienced comparison.

The CDR3 has 12 amino acids. The ends were cut back, 6 bases at V and 3 bases at J, with 9 bases in the middle. Germline CDR1 is SGHRS and CDR2 is YFSETQ. The second PCR ran about 6 to 12 cycles with a sample-barcoded 5' primer and J-beta primers. TCRdb independently ran MiXCR on the 5' RACE reads; one entry per CDR3 protein. The table has about 680,000 distinct CDR3 sequences, around half seen once; the top ten hold around 32%. Worth noting for this clonotype: The target antigen is unknown.

Sequenced: blood. This sequence joins TRBV5-1 and TRBJ2-5, with a possible D match to TRBD1 (6 bases). The origin of this receptor is a woman aged 55-75 years in good health. In DNA form, the CDR3 reads TGCGCCAGCACCAGGGACAAAGAGACCCAGTACTTC. Amino acid sequence: CASTRDKETQYF.